This section outlines one T cell receptor beta chain sequence together with its context. Its antigen is not known. The data belong to a study of CXCR3-negative and CXCR3-positive naive CD8 T cells. The study's findings and limits: CXCR3-positive naive cells carried more hydrophobic TRB CDR3s than CXCR3-negative naive cells did.

There are 16 residues in the CDR3. From germline, CDR1 is MDHEN and CDR2 SYDVKM. Libraries of TRB cDNA were made by 5' RACE and carried UMIs. TCRdb reprocessed the 5' RACE reads and reports one entry per CDR3 protein, with no DNA. The sample's table shows tens of thousands of distinct CDR3 sequences. V is TRBV28 and J is TRBJ1-4. The sequence came from a human donor in good health. Some clones in this sample may be carry-over from other donors' samples. What was sequenced was naive CXCR3+ CD8+ T cells from blood. Subset specified: CD45RO-CCR7+CD27+CD95- naive CD8+ T cells expressing CXCR3 (TNR3+). The CDR3 protein is CASSPSYGVGSEKLFF.